The sequence of this T cell receptor (beta chain) was determined in a study of T-cell reconstitution after alpha-beta-depleted transplantation in children. Study-wide points: In patients about two months after transplant, alpha-beta T cells reportedly arose from several hundred expanded graft clones. Among T cells one year after transplant, newly produced cells accounted for most counts and diversity. For some patients, TCRbeta diversity was high at day 60 because of recipient T cells and thymic progenitors that survived.

Unique molecular identifiers were used in preparing the TCRbeta library. MiXCR, applied by TCRdb to the PCR reads, yields one record per CDR3 protein. The sample holds hundreds of thousands of distinct CDR3 sequences, 13% seen once. Trimming took 1 base from V and 3 from J, leaving 12 bases between them. CDR1 is SGHTA, CDR2 FQGTGA, per germline. The CDR3 extends over 16 amino acids. This clonotype occurred many times. Its target is not known. The clonotype comes from a male patient aged 10 to 17 who had a stem cell transplant for acute myeloid leukemia, so the T cells may come from the graft donor. Sequencing was performed on PBMCs, mostly from graft donor cells, taken 360 days after TCRalphabeta/CD19-depleted stem cell transplant. The chain couples TRBV7-3 to TRBJ2-2; perhaps TRBD2 as D (6 bases). CDR3 DNA: TGTGCCAGCAGCTTAAGGGCGGGATGGGACACCGGGGAGCTGTTTTTT. This translates into CASSLRAGWDTGELFF.